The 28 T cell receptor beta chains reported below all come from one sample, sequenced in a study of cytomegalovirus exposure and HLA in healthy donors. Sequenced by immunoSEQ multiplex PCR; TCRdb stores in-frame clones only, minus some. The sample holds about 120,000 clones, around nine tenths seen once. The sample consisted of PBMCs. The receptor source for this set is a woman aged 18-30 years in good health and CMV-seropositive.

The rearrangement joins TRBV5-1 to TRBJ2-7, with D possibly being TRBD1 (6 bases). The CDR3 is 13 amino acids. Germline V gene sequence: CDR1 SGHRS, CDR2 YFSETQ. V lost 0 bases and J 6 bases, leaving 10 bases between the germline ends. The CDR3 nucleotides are TGCGCCAGCAGCTTGGGACAGGCCGCCGAGCAGTACTTC. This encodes CASSLGQAAEQYF. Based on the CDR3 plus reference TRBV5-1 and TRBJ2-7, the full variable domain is KAGVTQTPRYLIKTRGQQVTLSCSPISGHRSVSWYQQTPGQGLQFLFEYFSETQRNKGNFPGRFSGRQFSNSRSEMNVSTLELGDSALYLCASSLGQAAEQYFGPGTRLTVT.

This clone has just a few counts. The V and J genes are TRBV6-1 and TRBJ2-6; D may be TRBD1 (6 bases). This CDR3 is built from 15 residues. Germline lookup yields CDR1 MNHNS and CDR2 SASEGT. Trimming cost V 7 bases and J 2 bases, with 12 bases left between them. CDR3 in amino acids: CASILTGTGANVLTF. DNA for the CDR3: TGTGCCAGCATTCTGACAGGTACTGGGGCCAACGTCCTGACTTTC.

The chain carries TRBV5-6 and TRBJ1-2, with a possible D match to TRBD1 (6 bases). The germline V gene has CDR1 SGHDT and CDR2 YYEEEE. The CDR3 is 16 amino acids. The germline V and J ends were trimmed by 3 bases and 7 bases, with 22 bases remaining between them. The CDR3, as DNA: TGTGCCAGCAGCTCGGATGATACGGACAGCGGCGGTGGCTACACCTTC. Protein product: CASSSDDTDSGGGYTF.

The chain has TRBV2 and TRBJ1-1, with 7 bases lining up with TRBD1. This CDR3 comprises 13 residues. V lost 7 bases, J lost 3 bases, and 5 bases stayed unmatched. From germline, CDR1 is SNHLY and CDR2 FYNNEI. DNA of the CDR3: TGTGCCAGCAAGCGCAGGGGGTACACTGAAGCTTTCTTT. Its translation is CASKRRGYTEAFF.

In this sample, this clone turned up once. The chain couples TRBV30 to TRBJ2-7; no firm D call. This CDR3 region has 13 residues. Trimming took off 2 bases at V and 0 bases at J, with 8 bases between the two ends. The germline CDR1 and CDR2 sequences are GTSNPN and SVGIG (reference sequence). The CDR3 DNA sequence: TGTGCCTGGAGTCCGCCGGGCTCCTACGAGCAGTACTTC. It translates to CAWSPPGSYEQYF.

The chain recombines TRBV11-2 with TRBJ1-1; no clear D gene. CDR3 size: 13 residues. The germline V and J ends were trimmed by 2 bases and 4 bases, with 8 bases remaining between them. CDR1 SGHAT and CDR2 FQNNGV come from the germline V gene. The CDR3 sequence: CASSLSRGTEAFF. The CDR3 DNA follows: TGTGCCAGCAGCTTATCCCGGGGCACTGAAGCTTTCTTT.

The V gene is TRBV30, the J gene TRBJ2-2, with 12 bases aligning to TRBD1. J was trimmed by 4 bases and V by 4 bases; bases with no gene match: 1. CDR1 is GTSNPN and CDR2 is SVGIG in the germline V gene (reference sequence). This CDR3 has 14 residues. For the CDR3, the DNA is TGTGCCTGGAAGGGACAGGGGGCCACCGGGGAGCTGTTTTTT. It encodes CAWKGQGATGELFF.

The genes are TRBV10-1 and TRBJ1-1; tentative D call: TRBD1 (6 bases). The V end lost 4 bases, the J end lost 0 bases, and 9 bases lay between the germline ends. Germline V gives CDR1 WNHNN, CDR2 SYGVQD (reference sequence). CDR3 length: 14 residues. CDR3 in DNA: TGCGCCAGCAGTGCAGACAGGATGAACACTGAAGCTTTCTTT. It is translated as CASSADRMNTEAFF.

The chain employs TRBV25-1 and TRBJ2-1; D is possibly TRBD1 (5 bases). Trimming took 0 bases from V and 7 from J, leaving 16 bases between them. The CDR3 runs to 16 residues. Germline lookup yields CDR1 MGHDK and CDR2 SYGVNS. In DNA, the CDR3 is TGTGCCAGCAGTGAATATATCGGGCAGGGTACGAATGAGCAGTTCTTC. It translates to CASSEYIGQGTNEQFF.

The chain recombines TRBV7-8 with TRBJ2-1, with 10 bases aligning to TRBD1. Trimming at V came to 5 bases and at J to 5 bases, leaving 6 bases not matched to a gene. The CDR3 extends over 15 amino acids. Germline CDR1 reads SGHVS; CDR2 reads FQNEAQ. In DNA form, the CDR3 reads TGTGCCAGCAGCCCCGACAGGGGGCTAAACAATGAGCAGTTCTTC. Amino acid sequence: CASSPDRGLNNEQFF.

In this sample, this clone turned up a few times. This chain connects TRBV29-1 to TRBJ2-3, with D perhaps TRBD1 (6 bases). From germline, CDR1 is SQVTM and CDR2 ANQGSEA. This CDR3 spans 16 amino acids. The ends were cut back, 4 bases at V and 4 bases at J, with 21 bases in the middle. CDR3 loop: CSVGMGAGSIADTQYF. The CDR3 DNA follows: TGCAGCGTTGGGATGGGGGCAGGGTCAATCGCAGATACGCAGTATTTT.

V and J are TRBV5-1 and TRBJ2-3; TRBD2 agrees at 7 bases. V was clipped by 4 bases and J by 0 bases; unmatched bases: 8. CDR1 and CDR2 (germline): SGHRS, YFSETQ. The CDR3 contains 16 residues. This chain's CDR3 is CASSVPNSGSTDTQYF. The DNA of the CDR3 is TGCGCCAGCAGCGTGCCGAATAGCGGGAGCACAGATACGCAGTATTTT.

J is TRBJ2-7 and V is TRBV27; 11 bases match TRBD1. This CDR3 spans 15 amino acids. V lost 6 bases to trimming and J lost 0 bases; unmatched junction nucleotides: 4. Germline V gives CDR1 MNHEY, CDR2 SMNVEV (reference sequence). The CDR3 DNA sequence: TGTGCCAGCAGCCGGGACAGGGGGACCTCCTACGAGCAGTACTTC. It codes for CASSRDRGTSYEQYF.

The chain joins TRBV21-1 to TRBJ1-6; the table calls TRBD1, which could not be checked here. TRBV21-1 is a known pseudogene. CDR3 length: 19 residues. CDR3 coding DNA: TGTGCCAGCAGCGTCCCCGGGACAGGGGACAAATCCTATAATTCACCCCTCCACTTT. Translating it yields CASSVPGTGDKSYNSPLHF.

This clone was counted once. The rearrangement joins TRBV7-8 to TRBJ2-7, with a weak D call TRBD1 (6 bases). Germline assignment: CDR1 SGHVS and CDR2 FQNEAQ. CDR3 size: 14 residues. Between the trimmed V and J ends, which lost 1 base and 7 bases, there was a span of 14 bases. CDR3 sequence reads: CASSLGGGQGEQYF. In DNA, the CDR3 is TGTGCCAGCAGCTTAGGAGGGGGACAAGGGGAGCAGTACTTC.

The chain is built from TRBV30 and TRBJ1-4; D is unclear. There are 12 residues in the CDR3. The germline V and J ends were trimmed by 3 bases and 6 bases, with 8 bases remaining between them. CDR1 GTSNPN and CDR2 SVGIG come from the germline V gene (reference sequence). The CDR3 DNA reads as TGTGCCTGGAGGTTGGGAGATGAAAAACTGTTTTTT. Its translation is CAWRLGDEKLFF.

The CDR3 protein is CASSLGAQGYGYTF. In DNA form, the CDR3 reads TGTGCCAGCAGCTTAGGGGCACAGGGATATGGCTACACCTTC. V gene TRBV7-2 combines with J gene TRBJ1-2; D possibly corresponds to TRBD1 (6 bases). The CDR3 loop spans 14 amino acids. Trimming shortened V by 1 base and J by 5 bases, and 11 bases separated the two germline ends. The germline V gene encodes CDR1 SGHTA and CDR2 FQGNSA.

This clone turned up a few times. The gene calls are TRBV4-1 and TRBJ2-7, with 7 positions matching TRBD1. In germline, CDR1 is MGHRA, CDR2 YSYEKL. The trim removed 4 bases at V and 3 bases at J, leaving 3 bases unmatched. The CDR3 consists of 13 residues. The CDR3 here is CASSPGQDYEQYF. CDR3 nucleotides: TGCGCCAGCAGCCCCGGACAGGACTACGAGCAGTACTTC.

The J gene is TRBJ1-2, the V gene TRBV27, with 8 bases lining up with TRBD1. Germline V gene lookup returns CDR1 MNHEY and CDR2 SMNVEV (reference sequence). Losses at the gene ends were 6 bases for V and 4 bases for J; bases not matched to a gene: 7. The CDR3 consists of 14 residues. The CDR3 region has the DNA TGTGCCAGCAGGCCATTCGACAGGGGCTATGGCTACACCTTC. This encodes CASRPFDRGYGYTF.

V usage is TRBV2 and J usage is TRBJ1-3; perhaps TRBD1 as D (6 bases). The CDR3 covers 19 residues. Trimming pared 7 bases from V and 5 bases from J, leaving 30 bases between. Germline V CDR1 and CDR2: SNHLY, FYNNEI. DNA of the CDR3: TGTGCCAGCATAGTATGGTTGGACACAAGCAAGGGACATCGAAACACCATATATTTT. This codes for CASIVWLDTSKGHRNTIYF.

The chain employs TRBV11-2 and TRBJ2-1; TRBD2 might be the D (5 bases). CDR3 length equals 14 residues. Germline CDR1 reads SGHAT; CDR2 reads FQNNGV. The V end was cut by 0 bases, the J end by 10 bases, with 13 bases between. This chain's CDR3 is CASSLEPTIREQFF. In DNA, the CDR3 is TGTGCCAGCAGCTTAGAGCCGACTATTCGCGAGCAGTTCTTC.

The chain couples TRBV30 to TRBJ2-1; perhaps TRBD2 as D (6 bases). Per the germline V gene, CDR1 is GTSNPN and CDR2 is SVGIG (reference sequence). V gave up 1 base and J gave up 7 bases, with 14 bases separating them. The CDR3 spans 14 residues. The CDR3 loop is CAWSEGRGSNEQFF. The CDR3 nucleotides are TGTGCCTGGAGTGAGGGCCGGGGGTCGAATGAGCAGTTCTTC.

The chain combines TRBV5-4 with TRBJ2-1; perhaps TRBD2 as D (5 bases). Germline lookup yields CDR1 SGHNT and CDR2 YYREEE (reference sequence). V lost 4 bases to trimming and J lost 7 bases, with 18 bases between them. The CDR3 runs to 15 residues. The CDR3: CASSARPSGLNEQFF. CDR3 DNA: TGTGCCAGCAGCGCCAGGCCTTCAGGACTGAATGAGCAGTTCTTC.

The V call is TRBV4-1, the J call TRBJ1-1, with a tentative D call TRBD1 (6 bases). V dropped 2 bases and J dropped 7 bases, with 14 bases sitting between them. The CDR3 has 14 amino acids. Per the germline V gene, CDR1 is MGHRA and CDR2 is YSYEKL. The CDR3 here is CASSQYRDKSEAFF. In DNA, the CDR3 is TGCGCCAGCAGCCAATACCGGGACAAAAGTGAAGCTTTCTTT.

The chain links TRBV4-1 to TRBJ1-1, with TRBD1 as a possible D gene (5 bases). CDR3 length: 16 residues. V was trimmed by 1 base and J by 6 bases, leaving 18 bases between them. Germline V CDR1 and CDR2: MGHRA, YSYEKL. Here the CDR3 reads CASSQAHLGGVSEAFF. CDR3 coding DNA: TGCGCCAGCAGCCAAGCCCATCTCGGGGGTGTATCTGAAGCTTTCTTT.

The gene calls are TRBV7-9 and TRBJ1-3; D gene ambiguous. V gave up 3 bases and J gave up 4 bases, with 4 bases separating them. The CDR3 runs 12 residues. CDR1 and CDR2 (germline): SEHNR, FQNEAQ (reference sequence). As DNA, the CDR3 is TGTGCCAGCAGCTTGGCCGGAAACACCATATATTTT. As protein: CASSLAGNTIYF.

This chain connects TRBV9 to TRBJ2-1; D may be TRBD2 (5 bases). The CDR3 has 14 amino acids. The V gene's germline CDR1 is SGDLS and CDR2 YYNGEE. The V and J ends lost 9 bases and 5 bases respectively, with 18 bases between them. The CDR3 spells CATPGGYGDNEQFF. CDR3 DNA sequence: TGTGCCACCCCGGGCGGGTACGGGGACAATGAGCAGTTCTTC.

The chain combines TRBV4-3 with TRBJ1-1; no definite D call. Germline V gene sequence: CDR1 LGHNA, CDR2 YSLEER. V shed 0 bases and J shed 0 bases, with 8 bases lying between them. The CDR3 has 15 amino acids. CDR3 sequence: CASSQDRGMNTEAFF. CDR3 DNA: TGCGCCAGCAGCCAAGACCGAGGAATGAACACTGAAGCTTTCTTT.